The 20 T cell receptor beta chains listed next were all sequenced from one sample in a study of memory CD4+ T cells and cytomegalovirus serostatus. The sort gate was single viable CD3+CD4+CD8-CD45RO+ cells for memory CD4+ T cells. The protocol was immunoSEQ multiplex PCR, while the TCRdb copy is restricted to in-frame clones and leaves out a portion. The data contain about 38,000 clones, 79% of them seen just once; the ten biggest clones take up approximately 5.7%. The sample was memory CD4+ T cells from blood. The receptors here all came from an adult in good health and CMV-seropositive.

This chain joins TRBV20-1 and TRBJ1-2; TRBD1 agrees at 7 bases. CDR3 length equals 11 residues. With V trimmed by 6 bases and J by 9 bases, 7 bases remained unmatched. CDR1 is DFQATT, CDR2 SNEGSKA, per germline (reference sequence). This CDR3 reads CSAYRGGSYTF. The CDR3 DNA reads TGCAGTGCATACAGGGGCGGTAGCTACACCTTC.

J is TRBJ2-1 and V is TRBV4-1; TRBD2 matches at 12 bases. The CDR3 is 15 amino acids. The trim removed 6 bases at V and 5 bases at J, leaving 5 bases unmatched. The V gene's germline CDR1 is MGHRA and CDR2 YSYEKL. The CDR3 bases are TGCGCCAGCAGACCCGGACTAGCGGGGAACAATGAGCAGTTCTTC. Translating gives CASRPGLAGNNEQFF.

This chain connects TRBV4-3 to TRBJ2-5; 10 bases fit TRBD1. Germline V gene sequence: CDR1 LGHNA, CDR2 YSLEER. The CDR3 spans 17 residues. V lost 1 base and J lost 4; bases outside the gene matches: 9. CDR3 nucleotides: TGCGCCAGCAGCCAAGGGGCTGCGGGACAGGGGACAGAGACCCAGTACTTC. Encoded protein: CASSQGAAGQGTETQYF.

The chain carries TRBV5-6 and TRBJ1-6; D may be TRBD1 (5 bases). Germline CDR1 reads SGHDT; CDR2 reads YYEEEE. This CDR3 contains 14 residues. The V end was cut by 5 bases, the J end by 10 bases, with 16 bases between. CDR3 sequence (DNA): TGTGCCAGCAGTCGAGCGGGGGTAAAATCACCCCTCCACTTT. Encoded protein: CASSRAGVKSPLHF.

CDR3 region: CASSLSRGNGNTIYF. The CDR3 DNA follows: TGTGCCAGCAGTTTGTCGAGGGGGAACGGAAACACCATATATTTT. The chain recombines TRBV27 with TRBJ1-3, with a possible D match to TRBD1 (6 bases). The germline V gene encodes CDR1 MNHEY and CDR2 SMNVEV (reference sequence). The CDR3 is 15 amino acids. V lost 3 bases and J 4 bases, leaving 13 bases between the germline ends.

V usage is TRBV10-2 and J usage is TRBJ1-5, with D hard to call. Germline V gene lookup returns CDR1 WSHSY and CDR2 SAAADI. V shed 0 bases and J shed 7 bases, with 13 bases lying between them. This CDR3 is 15 amino acids long. The CDR3 here is CASSESPRIGQPQHF. The CDR3, as DNA: TGCGCCAGCAGTGAGTCGCCCAGGATCGGCCAGCCCCAGCATTTT.

This clone has more than one count but fewer than ten. The rearrangement joins TRBV7-3 to TRBJ2-3; 7 bases match TRBD1. This CDR3 is built from 14 residues. Trimming cost V 5 bases and J 1 base; bases outside gene matches: 3. Germline-derived CDR1 and CDR2 are SGHTA and FQGTGA. The CDR3 bases are TGTGCCAGCAGCGACACAGGGGGCACAGATACGCAGTATTTT. It codes for CASSDTGGTDTQYF.

The CDR3 loop is CASSPGGPEPQHF. CDR3 nucleotides: TGTGCCAGCAGCCCAGGGGGTCCAGAGCCCCAGCATTTT. The V gene is TRBV7-2, the J gene TRBJ1-5, with 7 positions matching TRBD1. CDR3 size: 13 residues. CDR1 and CDR2 from the germline V gene are SGHTA and FQGNSA. J lost 8 bases, V lost 5 bases, and 6 bases had no gene match.

The J gene is TRBJ2-5, the V gene TRBV11-2; weak D call: TRBD2 (7 bases). CDR3 length: 17 residues. Germline-derived CDR1 and CDR2 are SGHAT and FQNNGV. Trimming stripped 1 base from V and 2 bases from J, with 17 bases between. In DNA, the CDR3 is TGTGCCAGCAGCTTAGGGGCCTCGGGGGGCCAGCAAGAGACCCAGTACTTC. Translation gives CASSLGASGGQQETQYF.

V usage is TRBV4-2 and J usage is TRBJ1-5; D is perhaps TRBD1 (6 bases). V was clipped by 0 bases and J by 7 bases, with 16 bases between them. CDR3 length: 16 residues. The V gene's germline CDR1 is LGHNA and CDR2 YNFKEQ. The CDR3 nucleotides read TGTGCCAGCAGCCAAGAGGGGGGCAGAAAGACCCAGCCCCAGCATTTT. Protein: CASSQEGGRKTQPQHF.

The V gene is TRBV7-2, the J gene TRBJ2-7; TRBD2 might be the D (6 bases). Trimming pared 4 bases from V and 12 bases from J, leaving 16 bases between. CDR3 length equals 12 residues. Germline V gives CDR1 SGHTA, CDR2 FQGNSA. The CDR3 region has the DNA TGTGCCAGCAGCTCCCCGGCAGGGAGGCTGTACTTC. It translates to CASSSPAGRLYF. Based on the CDR3 plus reference TRBV7-2 and TRBJ2-7, the full variable domain is GAGVSQSPSNKVTEKGKDVELRCDPISGHTALYWYRQSLGQGLEFLIYFQGNSAPDKSGLPSDRFSAERTGGSVSTLTIQRTQQEDSAVYLCASSSPAGRLYFGPGTRLTVT.

This rearrangement joins TRBV6-5 to TRBJ1-4; maybe TRBD1 (6 bases). The length of the CDR3 is 14 residues. Germline values: CDR1 MNHEY, CDR2 SVGAGI. V lost 8 bases to trimming and J lost 4 bases, with 14 bases between them. DNA of the CDR3: TGTGCCAGCTCTAGGGGGTATGGTAATGAAAAACTGTTTTTT. Protein product: CASSRGYGNEKLFF.

Only one count was recorded for this clone. This sequence joins TRBV13 and TRBJ2-7; 12 bases line up with TRBD2. The CDR3 has 18 residues. V gave up 3 bases and J gave up 2 bases; unmatched junction bases: 11. The V gene's germline CDR1 is PRHDT and CDR2 FYEKMQ (reference sequence). The CDR3 here is CASSFAGLAGGRAYEQYF. The CDR3 nucleotides are TGTGCCAGCAGCTTCGCCGGGCTAGCGGGAGGGAGGGCCTACGAGCAGTACTTC.

The V and J genes are TRBV29-1 and TRBJ2-1; possible D gene TRBD2, 5 bases. Deletions cut 7 bases from V and 0 bases from J, with 16 bases between. The germline gives CDR1 SQVTM, CDR2 ANQGSEA. The length of the CDR3 is 15 residues. CDR3 sequence reads: CSALRGGSSYNEQFF. The DNA for the CDR3 is TGCAGCGCCCTCCGAGGTGGGAGCTCCTACAATGAGCAGTTCTTC.

J is TRBJ2-2 and V is TRBV7-2; D ambiguous. V was clipped by 1 base and J by 1 base, with 7 bases between them. The CDR3 runs to 15 residues. Germline-derived CDR1 and CDR2 are SGHTA and FQGNSA. The CDR3 spells CASSLVRMNTGELFF. The CDR3, as DNA: TGTGCCAGCAGCTTAGTGAGGATGAACACCGGGGAGCTGTTTTTT.

The chain links TRBV28 to TRBJ1-1, with 8 bases lining up with TRBD1. V shed 11 bases, J shed 2 bases, and the junction held 13 bases outside the gene matches. From germline, CDR1 is MDHEN and CDR2 SYDVKM. The CDR3 length is 15 residues. Written as DNA, the CDR3 is TGTGCCGCTCAAGGGCAGGGGGCGATTAACACTGAAGCTTTCTTT. It is translated as CAAQGQGAINTEAFF.

CDR3 sequence reads: CASSLASGNTIYF. The CDR3 DNA reads as TGTGCCAGCAGCTTAGCCTCTGGAAACACCATATATTTT. The chain recombines TRBV7-2 with TRBJ1-3; D unclear. The CDR3 contains 13 residues. Germline CDR1 is SGHTA and CDR2 is FQGNSA. V lost 0 bases and J 0 bases, leaving 0 bases between the germline ends. Variable domain in full (rest from reference TRBV7-2 and TRBJ1-3): GAGVSQSPSNKVTEKGKDVELRCDPISGHTALYWYRQSLGQGLEFLIYFQGNSAPDKSGLPSDRFSAERTGGSVSTLTIQRTQQEDSAVYLCASSLASGNTIYFGEGSWLTVV.

The chain recombines TRBV5-1 with TRBJ2-5; 12 bases are a match to TRBD2. V was pared by 6 bases and J by 0 bases, with 9 bases of the junction left unmatched. CDR1 SGHRS and CDR2 YFSETQ come from the germline V gene. The CDR3 totals 17 residues. The CDR3 region has the DNA TGCGCCAGCACCCCAGGACTAGCGGGGCTGTACCAAGAGACCCAGTACTTC. Its translation: CASTPGLAGLYQETQYF. Together with reference TRBV5-1 and TRBJ2-5, the CDR3 gives the full variable domain: KAGVTQTPRYLIKTRGQQVTLSCSPISGHRSVSWYQQTPGQGLQFLFEYFSETQRNKGNFPGRFSGRQFSNSRSEMNVSTLELGDSALYLCASTPGLAGLYQETQYFGPGTRLLVL.

V usage is TRBV9 and J usage is TRBJ1-1; D is uncertain. The V end was cut by 7 bases, the J end by 6 bases, with 19 bases between. CDR3 size: 14 residues. The germline V gene has CDR1 SGDLS and CDR2 YYNGEE. The DNA of the CDR3 is TGTGCCAGCGGGGAGGTGGATCAGTTCGCTGAAGCTTTCTTT. As protein: CASGEVDQFAEAFF.

This chain joins TRBV10-3 and TRBJ2-3; 9 nucleotides match TRBD1. Unmatched junction bases numbered 5, after V lost 7 bases and J lost 0 bases. The CDR3 consists of 15 residues. Germline CDR1 reads ENHRY; CDR2 reads SYGVKD. The CDR3 DNA is TGTGCCATCAAACAGGGGGCGTTTAGCACAGATACGCAGTATTTT. Protein sequence: CAIKQGAFSTDTQYF.